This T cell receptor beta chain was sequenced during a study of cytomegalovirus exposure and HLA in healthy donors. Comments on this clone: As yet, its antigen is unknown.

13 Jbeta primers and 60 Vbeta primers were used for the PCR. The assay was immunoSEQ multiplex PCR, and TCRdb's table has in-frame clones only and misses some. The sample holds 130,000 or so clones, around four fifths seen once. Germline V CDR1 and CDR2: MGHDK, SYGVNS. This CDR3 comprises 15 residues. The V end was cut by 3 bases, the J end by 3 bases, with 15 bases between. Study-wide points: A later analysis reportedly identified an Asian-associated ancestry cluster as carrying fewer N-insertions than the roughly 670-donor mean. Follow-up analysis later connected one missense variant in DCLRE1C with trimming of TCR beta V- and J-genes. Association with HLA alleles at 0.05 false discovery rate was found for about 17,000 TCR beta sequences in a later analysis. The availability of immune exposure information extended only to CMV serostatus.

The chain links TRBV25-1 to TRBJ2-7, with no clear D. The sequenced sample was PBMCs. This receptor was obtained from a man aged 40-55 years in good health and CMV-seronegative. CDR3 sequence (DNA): TGTGCCAGCAGTGATATCGCAGGCAGATACTACGAGCAGTACTTC. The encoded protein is CASSDIAGRYYEQYF.